The 17 T cell receptor beta chains presented below share a single source sample, sequenced in a study of blood T cell repertoires in COVID-19. Profiling relied on immunoSEQ multiplex PCR, and the TCRdb table lists in-frame clones only, not all of them. The sample yields approximately 480,000 clones, about 91% seen once. The material sequenced was peripheral blood. The receptors shown here come from a man younger than 35 with COVID-19, enrolled during active disease.

The chain links TRBV19 to TRBJ1-1; D uncertain. The length of the CDR3 is 12 residues. The germline V gene has CDR1 LNHDA and CDR2 SQIVND (reference sequence). V lost 2 bases, J lost 5 bases, and 6 bases lay in between. The CDR3 region is CASSISATEAFF. In DNA, the CDR3 is TGTGCCAGTAGTATAAGTGCGACTGAAGCTTTCTTT.

The chain combines TRBV7-7 with TRBJ2-7; TRBD2 might be the D (5 bases). The CDR3 covers 11 residues. Germline CDR1 is SSHAT and CDR2 is FNYEAQ (reference sequence). In DNA, the CDR3 is TGTGCGATCGGGAACGCCTACGAGCAGTACTTC. Translated: CAIGNAYEQYF.

The rearrangement uses TRBV5-4 and TRBJ2-7, with a possible D match to TRBD2 (5 bases). Germline CDR1 reads SGHNT; CDR2 reads YYREEE (reference sequence). The length of the CDR3 is 15 residues. V dropped 0 bases and J dropped 3 bases, with 13 bases sitting between them. CDR3 residues: CASSLGRERSYEQYF. In DNA form, the CDR3 reads TGTGCCAGCAGCTTGGGTCGGGAACGAAGCTACGAGCAGTACTTC.

This chain joins TRBV28 and TRBJ2-7; 7 bases map to TRBD2. The germline CDR1 and CDR2 sequences are MDHEN and SYDVKM. The V gene end was trimmed by 3 bases and the J gene end by 7 bases; junction bases not matched to a gene: 3. The CDR3 runs 12 residues. The CDR3 loop reads CASSLGGWEQYF. CDR3 bases: TGTGCCAGCAGTTTGGGGGGGTGGGAGCAGTACTTC. Combining the CDR3 with reference TRBV28 and TRBJ2-7 gives the whole variable domain DVKVTQSSRYLVKRTGEKVFLECVQDMDHENMFWYRQDPGLGLRLIYFSYDVKMKEKGDIPEGYSVSREKKERFSLILESASTNQTSMYLCASSLGGWEQYFGPGTRLTVT.

This clone was seen more than once but under ten times. The chain combines TRBV28 with TRBJ1-2; D not certain. Trimming took 2 bases from V and 8 from J, leaving 18 bases between them. From germline, CDR1 is MDHEN and CDR2 SYDVKM. The CDR3 loop spans 15 amino acids. CDR3 amino acids: CASSLQTVILDGYTF. The CDR3 nucleotides read TGTGCCAGCAGTTTACAGACGGTCATACTAGACGGCTACACCTTC.

This clone occurred once. The chain joins TRBV25-1 to TRBJ2-6; the D gene is possibly TRBD1 (6 bases). Trimming shortened V by 2 bases and J by 3 bases, and 11 bases separated the two germline ends. The length of the CDR3 is 16 residues. The germline gives CDR1 MGHDK, CDR2 SYGVNS. DNA for the CDR3: TGTGCCAGCAGTGAAACAGGGTTTGGTGGGGCCAACGTCCTGACTTTC. Translated: CASSETGFGGANVLTF.

This clone occurred a few times. V gene TRBV5-4 combines with J gene TRBJ2-7, with TRBD1 identical over 10 bases. V lost 3 bases, J lost 3 bases, and 3 bases stayed unmatched. Germline V gene lookup returns CDR1 SGHNT and CDR2 YYREEE (reference sequence). The CDR3 runs 14 residues. The CDR3 DNA is TGTGCCAGCAGCTCGGACAGGGGGATCTACGAGCAGTACTTC. Its translation is CASSSDRGIYEQYF.

The chain links TRBV30 to TRBJ2-3; 13 bases fit TRBD2. Trimming at V came to 2 bases and at J to 4 bases, leaving 3 bases not matched to a gene. Germline V gene sequence: CDR1 GTSNPN, CDR2 SVGIG (reference sequence). The CDR3 is 15 amino acids. The CDR3 bases are TGTGCCTGGAGTCGGACTAGCGGGAGCGCAGATACGCAGTATTTT. Its translation: CAWSRTSGSADTQYF.

The V call is TRBV3-1 (or the pseudogene TRBV3-2), the J call TRBJ2-5, with TRBD2 matching over 7 bases. In germline, CDR1 is LGHDT, CDR2 YNNKEL (reference sequence). This CDR3 has 13 residues. Trimming at V came to 8 bases and at J to 2 bases, leaving 5 bases not matched to a gene. The CDR3 nucleotides read TGTGCCAGCTTCGGCGGGAGTCAAGAGACCCAGTACTTC. Translating gives CASFGGSQETQYF.

V usage is TRBV29-1 and J usage is TRBJ2-1, with TRBD2 matching 9 bases. Germline V CDR1 and CDR2: SQVTM, ANQGSEA. The CDR3 has 15 residues. The V gene end was trimmed by 5 bases and the J gene end by 3 bases; junction bases not matched to a gene: 8. CDR3 sequence: CSVTLAGDIYNEQFF. CDR3 in DNA: TGCAGCGTTACATTAGCGGGAGATATCTACAATGAGCAGTTCTTC.

This chain joins TRBV6-5 and TRBJ1-1, with D perhaps matching TRBD1 (5 bases). The V gene lost 6 bases and the J gene lost 1 base, with 12 bases spanning the gap. The CDR3 totals 14 residues. Per the germline V gene, CDR1 is MNHEY and CDR2 is SVGAGI. The CDR3 protein is CASRVSGGNTEAFF. The CDR3, as DNA: TGTGCCAGCAGGGTCTCCGGGGGGAACACTGAAGCTTTCTTT.

This clone was seen more than once but under ten times. This rearrangement joins TRBV5-1 to TRBJ2-2; D is possibly TRBD2 (5 bases). The V gene lost 4 bases and the J gene lost 4 bases, with 20 bases spanning the gap. CDR3 length equals 17 residues. Germline V gives CDR1 SGHRS, CDR2 YFSETQ. CDR3 sequence (DNA): TGCGCCAGCAGCCCCATGAACGCGGTGGGAGCCACCGGGGAGCTGTTTTTT. Encoded protein: CASSPMNAVGATGELFF.

This sequence joins TRBV5-5 and TRBJ1-1; 10 nucleotides align to TRBD1. The length of the CDR3 is 17 residues. CDR1 and CDR2 (germline): SGHKS, YYEKEE (reference sequence). J was trimmed by 0 bases and V by 4 bases; bases with no gene match: 9. Here the CDR3 DNA reads TGTGCCAGCAGCCACTCGACAGGGGGCATACTGAACACTGAAGCTTTCTTT. It yields the protein CASSHSTGGILNTEAFF.

V and J are TRBV7-9 and TRBJ2-1; D is perhaps TRBD1 (6 bases). Germline CDR1 is SEHNR and CDR2 is FQNEAQ (reference sequence). V dropped 7 bases and J dropped 8 bases, with 15 bases sitting between them. The CDR3 loop spans 13 amino acids. This CDR3 is CASTTQGMDEQFF. In nucleotides, the CDR3 is TGTGCCAGCACCACACAGGGTATGGATGAGCAGTTCTTC.

This chain links TRBV5-4 with TRBJ2-5; TRBD2 is a possible D gene (6 bases). The CDR3 is 18 amino acids. Per germline, CDR1 SGHNT and CDR2 YYREEE (reference sequence). V lost 0 bases and J 4 bases, leaving 22 bases between the germline ends. CDR3 amino acids: CASSLGHGGNTVAETQYF. Written as DNA, the CDR3 is TGTGCCAGCAGCTTGGGTCACGGCGGGAATACCGTGGCAGAGACCCAGTACTTC.

This clone was counted only a few times. This chain links TRBV19 with TRBJ1-5; D remains unclear. V was pared by 6 bases and J by 4 bases, with 16 bases between. CDR1 and CDR2 (germline): LNHDA, SQIVND (reference sequence). CDR3 length equals 15 residues. In nucleotides, the CDR3 is TGTGCCAGTAGACCTTGGCCAGAACCTAATCAGCCCCAGCATTTT. Encoded protein: CASRPWPEPNQPQHF. Full variable domain (outside the CDR3, taken from reference TRBV19 and TRBJ1-5): DGGITQSPKYLFRKEGQNVTLSCEQNLNHDAMYWYRQDPGQGLRLIYYSQIVNDFQKGDIAEGYSVSREKKESFPLTVTSAQKNPTAFYLCASRPWPEPNQPQHFGDGTRLSIL.

The J gene is TRBJ1-3, the V gene TRBV25-1; 10 bases align to TRBD1. Trimming cost V 4 bases and J 2 bases; bases outside gene matches: 2. Germline V CDR1 and CDR2: MGHDK, SYGVNS. There are 15 residues in the CDR3. In nucleotides, the CDR3 is TGTGCCAGCAGTGCCGGGACAGGGGCTGGAAACACCATATATTTT. This translates into CASSAGTGAGNTIYF.